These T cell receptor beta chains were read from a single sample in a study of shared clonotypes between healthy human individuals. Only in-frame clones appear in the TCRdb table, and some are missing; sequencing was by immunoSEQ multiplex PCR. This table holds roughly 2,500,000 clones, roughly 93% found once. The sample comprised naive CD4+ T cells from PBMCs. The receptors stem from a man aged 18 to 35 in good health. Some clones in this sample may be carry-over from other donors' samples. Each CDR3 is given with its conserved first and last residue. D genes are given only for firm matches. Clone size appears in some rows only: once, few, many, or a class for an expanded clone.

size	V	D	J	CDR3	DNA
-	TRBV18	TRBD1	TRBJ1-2	CASSPGQGDYGYTF	TGTGCCAGCTCACCGGGACAGGGGGACTATGGCTACACCTTC
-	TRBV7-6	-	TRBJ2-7	CASSPRLDEQYF	TGTGCCAGCAGCCCGCGACTAGACGAGCAGTACTTC
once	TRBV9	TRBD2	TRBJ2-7	CASSVGLAGLPYEQYF	TGTGCCAGCAGCGTGGGGCTAGCGGGACTCCCCTACGAGCAGTACTTC
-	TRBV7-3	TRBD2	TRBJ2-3	CASSLGLAGVSDTQYF	TGTGCCAGCAGCTTAGGTCTAGCGGGAGTCTCAGATACGCAGTATTTT
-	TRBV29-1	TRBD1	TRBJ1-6	CSAQTGTSSPLHF	TGCAGCGCCCAGACAGGGACGAGTTCACCCCTCCACTTT
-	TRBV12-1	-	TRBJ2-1	CASNRLAGDYNEQFF	TGTGCCAGCAACAGACTAGCGGGGGACTACAATGAGCAGTTCTTC
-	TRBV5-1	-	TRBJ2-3	CASSSSVATDTQYF	TGCGCCAGCAGCTCGTCGGTGGCCACAGATACGCAGTATTTT
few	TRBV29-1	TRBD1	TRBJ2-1	CSVGQGYNEQFF	TGCAGCGTTGGACAGGGCTACAATGAGCAGTTCTTC
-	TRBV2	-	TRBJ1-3	CATSPGPGNTIYF	TGTGCCACCAGCCCGGGGCCTGGAAACACCATATATTTT
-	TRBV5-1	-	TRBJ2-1	CASSQDGERTNEQFF	TGCGCCAGCAGCCAGGACGGGGAGAGAACCAATGAGCAGTTCTTC
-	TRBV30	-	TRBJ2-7	CAWSVGTLISNEQYF	TGTGCCTGGAGTGTGGGGACGCTCATATCCAACGAGCAGTACTTC
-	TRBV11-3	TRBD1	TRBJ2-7	CASSSTGGEQYF	TGTGCCAGCAGCTCAACAGGGGGCGAGCAGTACTTC
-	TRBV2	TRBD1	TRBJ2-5	CASRTGRQETQYF	TGTGCCAGCCGGACAGGCCGACAAGAGACCCAGTACTTC
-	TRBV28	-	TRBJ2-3	CASSPAGDGSTDTQYF	TGTGCCAGCAGTCCCGCCGGGGACGGTAGCACAGATACGCAGTATTTT
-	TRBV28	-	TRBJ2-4	CASSVRVNIQYF	TGTGCCAGCAGCGTTCGGGTAAACATTCAGTACTTC
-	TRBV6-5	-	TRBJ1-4	CASSFRPVGYEKLFF	TGTGCCAGCAGTTTTCGACCTGTCGGCTATGAAAAACTGTTTTTT
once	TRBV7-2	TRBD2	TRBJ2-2	CASSRLAVNSGTGELFF	TGTGCCAGCAGCCGACTAGCGGTCAACTCGGGCACCGGGGAGCTGTTTTTT
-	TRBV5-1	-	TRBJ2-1	CASSLGPKDGATAEQFF	TGCGCCAGCAGCTTGGGGCCGAAGGACGGGGCAACAGCTGAGCAGTTCTTC
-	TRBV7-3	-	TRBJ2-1	CASSPHSASSYNEQFF	TGTGCCAGCAGCCCGCATTCCGCGAGCTCCTACAATGAGCAGTTCTTC
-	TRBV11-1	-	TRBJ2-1	CASSPGRLGDEQFF	TGTGCCAGCAGCCCGGGGCGCCTCGGGGATGAGCAGTTCTTC
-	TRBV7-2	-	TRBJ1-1	CASSLVPALNTEAFF	TGTGCCAGCAGCTTAGTCCCGGCCCTGAACACTGAAGCTTTCTTT
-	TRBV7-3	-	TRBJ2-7	CASSLIGGQGLYEQYF	TGTGCCAGCAGCTTAATAGGAGGGCAGGGGTTATACGAGCAGTACTTC
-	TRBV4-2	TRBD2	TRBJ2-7	CASSPARGRYEQYF	TGTGCCAGCAGCCCGGCACGCGGGAGATACGAGCAGTACTTC
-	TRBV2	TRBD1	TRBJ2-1	CASSGTGGAGREQFF	TGTGCCAGCAGTGGAACAGGGGGCGCGGGTCGTGAGCAGTTCTTC
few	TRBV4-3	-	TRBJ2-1	CASSQDFYNEQFF	TGCGCCAGCAGCCAAGACTTTTATAATGAGCAGTTCTTC
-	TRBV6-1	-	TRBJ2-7	CASGTYEQYF	TGTGCCAGCGGAACCTACGAGCAGTACTTC
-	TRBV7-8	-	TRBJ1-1	CASSLSANTEAFF	TGTGCCAGCAGCCTCTCCGCCAACACTGAAGCTTTCTTT
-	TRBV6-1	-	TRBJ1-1	CAILGGSTEAFF	TGTGCCATCTTAGGTGGTAGCACTGAAGCTTTCTTT
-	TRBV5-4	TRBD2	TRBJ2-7	CASSLSPSGSPYEQYF	TGTGCCAGCAGCTTGTCCCCTAGCGGGAGCCCCTACGAGCAGTACTTC
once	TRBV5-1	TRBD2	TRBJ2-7	CASSPEGRLSRGLAGGPLKYEQYF	TGCGCCAGCAGCCCGGAAGGACGGCTCTCTCGGGGACTAGCGGGAGGCCCCCTGAAATACGAGCAGTACTTC
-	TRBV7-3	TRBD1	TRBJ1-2	CASSRTGNYGYTF	TGTGCCAGCAGTCGGACAGGGAACTATGGCTACACCTTC
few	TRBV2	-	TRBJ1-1	CASSEVPGDTEAFF	TGTGCCAGCAGTGAAGTCCCGGGCGACACTGAAGCTTTCTTT
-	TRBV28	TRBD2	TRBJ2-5	CASSFPRAGGRVETQYF	TGTGCCAGCAGTTTCCCTCGAGCGGGAGGCCGGGTGGAGACCCAGTACTTC
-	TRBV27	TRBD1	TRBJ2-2	CASSSRQGATGELFF	TGTGCCAGCAGTTCGCGACAGGGGGCTACCGGGGAGCTGTTTTTT
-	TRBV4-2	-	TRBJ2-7	CASSRRSTGSSYEQYF	TGTGCCAGCAGCCGAAGGTCGACAGGCTCCTCCTACGAGCAGTACTTC
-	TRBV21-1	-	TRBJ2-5	CAPVGRGQETQYF	TGTGCCCCCGTGGGCAGGGGGCAAGAGACCCAGTACTTC
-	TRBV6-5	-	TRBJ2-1	CASKGPFSYNEQFF	TGTGCCAGCAAGGGACCATTCTCCTACAATGAGCAGTTCTTC
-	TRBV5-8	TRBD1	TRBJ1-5	CASSRDGTGDQPQHF	TGTGCCAGCAGCAGAGACGGGACAGGGGATCAGCCCCAGCATTTT
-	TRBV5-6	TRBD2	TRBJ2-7	CASSLEPREGAYEQYF	TGTGCCAGCAGCTTGGAACCCAGGGAGGGCGCATACGAGCAGTACTTC
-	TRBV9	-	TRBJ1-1	CASTETSGNTEAFF	TGTGCCAGCACCGAAACCTCTGGGAACACTGAAGCTTTCTTT
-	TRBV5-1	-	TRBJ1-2	CASSPGGEPYGYTF	TGCGCCAGCAGCCCCGGGGGGGAGCCCTATGGCTACACCTTC
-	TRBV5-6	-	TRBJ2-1	CASSIQGNEQFF	TGTGCCAGCAGCATCCAGGGCAATGAGCAGTTCTTC
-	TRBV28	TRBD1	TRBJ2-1	CASSLRTGWSGNEQFF	TGTGCCAGCAGTTTAAGGACAGGGTGGAGCGGGAATGAGCAGTTCTTC
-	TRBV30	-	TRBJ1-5	CAWSDQGFSNQPQHF	TGTGCCTGGAGTGACCAGGGGTTTAGCAATCAGCCCCAGCATTTT
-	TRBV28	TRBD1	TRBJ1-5	CASRLTGPDHQPQHF	TGTGCCAGCAGACTGACAGGGCCGGATCATCAGCCCCAGCATTTT
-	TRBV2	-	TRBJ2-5	CASSVSALAQYF	TGTGCCAGCAGTGTTTCTGCCCTGGCCCAGTACTTC
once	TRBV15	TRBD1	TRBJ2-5	CATSRGATGAQETQYF	TGTGCCACCAGCAGAGGGGCAACAGGGGCCCAAGAGACCCAGTACTTC
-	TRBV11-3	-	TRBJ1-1	CASSFGGTSYTEAFF	TGTGCCAGCAGCTTCGGAGGGACATCCTACACTGAAGCTTTCTTT
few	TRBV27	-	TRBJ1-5	CASSLLGQPQHF	TGTGCCAGCAGTTTGCTAGGTCAGCCCCAGCATTTT
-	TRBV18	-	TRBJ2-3	CASSQPSSTDTQYF	TGTGCCAGCTCCCAGCCCAGCAGCACAGATACGCAGTATTTT
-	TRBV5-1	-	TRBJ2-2	CASSRDITNTGELFF	TGCGCCAGCAGCAGGGACATTACGAACACCGGGGAGCTGTTTTTT
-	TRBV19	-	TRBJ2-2	CASSTNIGRTNTGELFF	TGTGCCAGTAGTACAAATATAGGCCGGACGAACACCGGGGAGCTGTTTTTT
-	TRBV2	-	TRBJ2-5	CASSLYRVQETQYF	TGTGCCAGCAGCTTGTACAGGGTCCAAGAGACCCAGTACTTC
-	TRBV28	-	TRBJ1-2	CASSLKYRTLF	TGTGCCAGCAGTTTAAAATATAGGACCCTCTTC
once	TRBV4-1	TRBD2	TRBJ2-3	CASSHFPGLAGGVDTQYF	TGCGCCAGCAGCCATTTCCCGGGACTAGCGGGGGGGGTGGATACGCAGTATTTT